The source of this TCR beta chain is a study of blood T cell repertoires in COVID-19 (dated by TCRdb to 2019 to 2021). Regarding the complete study: Samples covering the acute and convalescent phases of COVID-19 were provided by collaborators in the United States, Italy and Spain. A de-identified subject ID, COVID-19 status, age in years and sex were almost always included in the sample metadata. The material from the prospective study consisted of cDNA or gDNA derived from T cells, B-cell-depleted T cells, or PBMCs. Deeply sampled blood TCRbeta repertoires from subjects exposed to, actively infected with, or recovered from COVID-19 were included in the dataset. Samples were obtained from the ongoing ImmuneRACE study (first 160 participants) and from 1,200 or so subjects provided by 6 global collaborators. Where available, HLA class I and class II types were taken from metadata supplied by the sample provider and were not determined by assay-based typing. A freely available public database, intended as a resource for researchers studying the immune response to SARS-CoV-2, is where the repertoires were released.

The immunoSEQ Assay, a bias-controlled multiplex PCR, was used to amplify TCRbeta CDR3 regions from genomic DNA. Per the original workflow: Within the assay, amplification of reference gene primers was used to estimate how many nucleated cells each sample contained. To quantify the absolute abundance of each unique TCRbeta CDR3 rearrangement, sequence reads were collapsed and filtered. For each sample, productive Simpson clonality was calculated by taking the square root of Simpson's diversity index across productive rearrangements. TCRdb limited this immuneACCESS table to in-frame rearrangements with V and J called. A share of clones is missing; checked studies link under half to unresolved V genes, and the rest is unexplained. Clone size and the V and J calls come from that table; the DNA yielded D and trimming. The sample includes around 200,000 clones, with around 90% observed a single time. Approximately 2.5% of the sample comes from the top ten.

The study at large found these results: The quantity of clinical and demographic metadata differed by source and by participant and was supplied without curation.

With regard to this clone: The antigen it recognizes is unknown. The input lacks base qualities; no much larger clone sits a single base away.

The collaborating institutions used their own protocols to collect whole blood in K2EDTA tubes. Collaborator samples were shipped for TCRbeta analysis as frozen whole blood, isolated PBMCs, or DNA extracted from either sample type. The sequence was collected from a man aged 35 to 55 with active or convalescent COVID-19. The sequenced material came from peripheral blood.

The nucleotide sequence reads as follows: TGCGCCAGCAGCTTGGACCGGGTTGAGGAGACCCAGTACTTC. Translated, this gives CASSLDRVEETQYF. The rearrangement joined TRBV5-1 to TRBJ2-5; too little of a D gene remains to name it. From the cysteine up to the phenylalanine, the CDR3 has a length of 14 residues. Kept here is only the CDR3 DNA, which spans 42 bases and is read in frame from base 1. V and J are truncated by 0 bases and 5 bases respectively, leaving an intervening sequence of 11 bases. CDR1 and CDR2 are read off the germline V gene as SGHRS and YFSETQ.